The T cell receptor beta chain described here comes from a study of cytomegalovirus exposure and HLA in healthy donors. Findings and caveats of the study: The authors assumed roughly uniform sequencing depth across donors for presence/absence analyses.

Regarding this clone: What it recognizes is unknown.

A multiplex PCR was run with 60 Vbeta primers and 13 Jbeta primers. Only in-frame clones appear in the TCRdb table, and some are missing; sequencing was by immunoSEQ multiplex PCR. This table has approximately 220,000 clones, 83% appearing once. This TCR was recovered from a girl aged 5-17 years in good health and CMV-seronegative. The sequencing input was PBMCs.

The CDR3 here is CASSSLDSVGRGDTQYF. CDR3 nucleotide sequence: TGTGCCAGCAGTTCCCTGGACAGTGTGGGACGGGGAGATACGCAGTATTTT. The chain links TRBV27 to TRBJ2-3, with D possibly matching TRBD1 (6 bases). Germline loops: CDR1 MNHEY, CDR2 SMNVEV (reference sequence). The CDR3 contains 17 residues. V was pared by 4 bases and J by 5 bases, with 22 bases between.